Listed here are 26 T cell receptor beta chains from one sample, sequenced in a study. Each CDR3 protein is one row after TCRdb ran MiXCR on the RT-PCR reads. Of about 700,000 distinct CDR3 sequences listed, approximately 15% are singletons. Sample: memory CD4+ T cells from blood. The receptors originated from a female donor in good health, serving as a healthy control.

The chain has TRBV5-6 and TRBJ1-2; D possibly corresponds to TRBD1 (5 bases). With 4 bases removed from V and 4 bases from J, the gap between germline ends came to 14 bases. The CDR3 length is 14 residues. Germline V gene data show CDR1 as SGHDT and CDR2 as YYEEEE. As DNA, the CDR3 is TGTGCCAGCAGCGTCTGGCAGGGTGCCTATGGCTACACCTTC. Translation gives CASSVWQGAYGYTF.

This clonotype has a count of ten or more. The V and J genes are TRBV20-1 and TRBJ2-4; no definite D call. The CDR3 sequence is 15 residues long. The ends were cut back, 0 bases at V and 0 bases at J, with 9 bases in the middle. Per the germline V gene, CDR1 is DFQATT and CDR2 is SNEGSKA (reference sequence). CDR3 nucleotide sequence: TGCAGTGCTAGAGATAACAGACAAGCCAAAAACATTCAGTACTTC. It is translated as CSARDNRQAKNIQYF.

The CDR3 DNA sequence: TGTGCCAGCAACGTAGCGGGAGGAGCCCGTTACAATGAGCAGTTCTTC. Its protein is CASNVAGGARYNEQFF. This chain uses TRBV7-8 with TRBJ2-1; 10 bases agree with TRBD2. This CDR3 region has 16 residues. The V gene's germline CDR1 is SGHVS and CDR2 FQNEAQ. The trim removed 7 bases at V and 4 bases at J, leaving 10 bases unmatched.

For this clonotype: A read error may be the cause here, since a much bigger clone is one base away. This chain's CDR3 is CASSKGRYNEQFF. The CDR3 DNA is TGTGCCAGCAGCAAGGGCAGGTACAATGAGCAGTTCTTC. V is TRBV6-6 and J is TRBJ2-1; D gene unclear. The germline V gene has CDR1 MNHNY and CDR2 SVGAGI (reference sequence). The CDR3 is 13 amino acids. The ends were cut back, 6 bases at V and 4 bases at J, with 10 bases in the middle.

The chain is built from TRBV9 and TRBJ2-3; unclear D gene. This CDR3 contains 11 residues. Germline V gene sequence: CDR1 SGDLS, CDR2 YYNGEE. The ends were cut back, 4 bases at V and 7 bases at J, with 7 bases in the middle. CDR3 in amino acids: CASSLQNTQYF. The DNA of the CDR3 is TGTGCCAGCAGCCTTCAGAATACGCAGTATTTT.

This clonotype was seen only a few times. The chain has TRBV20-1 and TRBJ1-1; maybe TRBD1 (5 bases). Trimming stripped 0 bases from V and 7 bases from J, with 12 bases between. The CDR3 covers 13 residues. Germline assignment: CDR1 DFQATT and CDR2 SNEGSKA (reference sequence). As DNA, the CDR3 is TGCAGTGCTAGAGATCAGCGCGACAGTGAAGCTTTCTTT. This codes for CSARDQRDSEAFF.

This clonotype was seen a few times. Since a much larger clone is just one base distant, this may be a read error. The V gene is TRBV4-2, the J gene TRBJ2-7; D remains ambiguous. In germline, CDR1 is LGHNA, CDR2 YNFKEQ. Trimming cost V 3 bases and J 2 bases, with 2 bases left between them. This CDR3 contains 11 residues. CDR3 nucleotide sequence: TGTGCCAGCAGCCATGCCTACGAGCAGTACTTC. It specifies CASSHAYEQYF.

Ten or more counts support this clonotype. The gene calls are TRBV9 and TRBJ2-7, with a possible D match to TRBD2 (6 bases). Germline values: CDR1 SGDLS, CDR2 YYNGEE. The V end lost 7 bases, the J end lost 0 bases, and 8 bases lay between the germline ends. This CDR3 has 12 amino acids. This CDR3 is CASGRSSYEQYF. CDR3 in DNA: TGTGCCAGCGGGAGGAGCTCCTACGAGCAGTACTTC.

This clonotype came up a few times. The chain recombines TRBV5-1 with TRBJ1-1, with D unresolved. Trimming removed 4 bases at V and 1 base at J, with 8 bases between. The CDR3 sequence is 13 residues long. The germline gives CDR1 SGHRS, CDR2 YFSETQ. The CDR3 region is CASSRAQNTEAFF. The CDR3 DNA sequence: TGCGCCAGCAGCAGGGCCCAGAACACTGAAGCTTTCTTT.

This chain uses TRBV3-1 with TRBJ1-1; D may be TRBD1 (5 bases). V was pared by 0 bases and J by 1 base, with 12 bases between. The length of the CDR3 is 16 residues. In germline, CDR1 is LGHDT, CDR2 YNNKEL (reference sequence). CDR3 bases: TGTGCCAGCAGCCAAGACAGGGCCACAAGGAACACTGAAGCTTTCTTT. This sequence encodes CASSQDRATRNTEAFF.

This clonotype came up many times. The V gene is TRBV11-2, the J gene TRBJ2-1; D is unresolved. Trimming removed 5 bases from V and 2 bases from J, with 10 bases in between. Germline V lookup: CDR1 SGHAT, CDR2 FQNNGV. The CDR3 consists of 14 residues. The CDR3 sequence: CASSPQPAYNEQFF. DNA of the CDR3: TGTGCCAGCAGCCCCCAGCCAGCCTACAATGAGCAGTTCTTC.

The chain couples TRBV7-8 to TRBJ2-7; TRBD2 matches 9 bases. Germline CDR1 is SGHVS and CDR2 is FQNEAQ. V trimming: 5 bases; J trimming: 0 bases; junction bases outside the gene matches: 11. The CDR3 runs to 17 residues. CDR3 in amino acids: CASSGPGLAWSSYEQYF. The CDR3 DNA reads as TGTGCCAGCAGCGGCCCGGGACTAGCATGGAGCTCCTACGAGCAGTACTTC.

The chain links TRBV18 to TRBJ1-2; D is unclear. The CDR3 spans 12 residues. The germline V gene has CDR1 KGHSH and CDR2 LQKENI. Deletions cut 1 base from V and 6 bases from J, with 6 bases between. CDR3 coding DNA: TGTGCCAGCTCACCACGATCAGATGGCTACACCTTC. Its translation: CASSPRSDGYTF.

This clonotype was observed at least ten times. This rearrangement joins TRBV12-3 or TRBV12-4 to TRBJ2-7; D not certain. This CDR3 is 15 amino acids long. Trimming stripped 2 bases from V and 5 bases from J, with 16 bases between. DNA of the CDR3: TGTGCCAGCAGTTTATTAATGGCAGGCCTGAACGAGCAGTACTTC. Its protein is CASSLLMAGLNEQYF.

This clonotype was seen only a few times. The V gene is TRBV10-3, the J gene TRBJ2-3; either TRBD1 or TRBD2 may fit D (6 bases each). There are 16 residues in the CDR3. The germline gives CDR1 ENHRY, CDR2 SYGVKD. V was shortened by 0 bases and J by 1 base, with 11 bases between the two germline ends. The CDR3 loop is CAISESSGGRTDTQYF. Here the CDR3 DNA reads TGTGCCATCAGTGAGTCGAGTGGGGGGCGCACAGATACGCAGTATTTT.

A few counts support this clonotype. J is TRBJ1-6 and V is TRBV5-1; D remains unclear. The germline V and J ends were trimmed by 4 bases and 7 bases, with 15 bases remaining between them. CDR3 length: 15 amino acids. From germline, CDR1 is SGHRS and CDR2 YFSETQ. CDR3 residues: CASSLQTVSNSPLHF. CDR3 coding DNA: TGCGCCAGCAGCCTCCAGACTGTGTCGAATTCACCCCTCCACTTT.

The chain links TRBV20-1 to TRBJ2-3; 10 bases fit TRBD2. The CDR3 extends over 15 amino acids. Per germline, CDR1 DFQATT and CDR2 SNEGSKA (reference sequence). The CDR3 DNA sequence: TGCAGCCACTCGGGGGCTAGCGGGAGCCCAGATACGCAGTATTTT. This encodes CSHSGASGSPDTQYF.

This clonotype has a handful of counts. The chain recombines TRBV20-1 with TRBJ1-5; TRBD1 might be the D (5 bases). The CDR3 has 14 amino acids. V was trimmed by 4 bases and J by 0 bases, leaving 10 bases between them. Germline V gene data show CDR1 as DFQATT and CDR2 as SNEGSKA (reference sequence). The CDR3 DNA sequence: TGCAGTGCTATCGACCAGGGTAGCAATCAGCCCCAGCATTTT. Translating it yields CSAIDQGSNQPQHF.

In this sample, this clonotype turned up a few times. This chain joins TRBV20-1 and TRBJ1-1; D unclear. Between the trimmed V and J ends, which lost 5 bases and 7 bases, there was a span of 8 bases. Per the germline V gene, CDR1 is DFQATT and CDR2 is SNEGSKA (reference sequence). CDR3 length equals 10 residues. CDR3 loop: CSARHIEAFF. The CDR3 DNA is TGCAGTGCTCGACACATTGAAGCTTTCTTT.

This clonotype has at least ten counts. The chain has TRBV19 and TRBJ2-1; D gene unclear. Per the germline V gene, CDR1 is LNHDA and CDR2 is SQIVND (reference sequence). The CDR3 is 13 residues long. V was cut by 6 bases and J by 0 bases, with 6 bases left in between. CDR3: CASRPSSYNEQFF. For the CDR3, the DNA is TGTGCCAGTAGACCTAGCTCCTACAATGAGCAGTTCTTC.

CDR3 region: CASSQVPGSPNTEAFF. Written as DNA, the CDR3 is TGTGCCAGCAGCCAAGTCCCGGGGAGCCCGAACACTGAAGCTTTCTTT. This chain uses TRBV4-2 with TRBJ1-1; D unresolved. Germline V CDR1 and CDR2: LGHNA, YNFKEQ. The germline V and J ends were trimmed by 1 base and 1 base, with 13 bases remaining between them. This CDR3 region has 16 residues.

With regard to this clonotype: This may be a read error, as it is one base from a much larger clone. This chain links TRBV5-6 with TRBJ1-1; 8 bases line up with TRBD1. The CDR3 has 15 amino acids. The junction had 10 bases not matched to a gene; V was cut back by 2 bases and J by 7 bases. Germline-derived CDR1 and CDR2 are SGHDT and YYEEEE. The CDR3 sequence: CASSLLTGVRIEAFF. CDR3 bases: TGTGCCAGCAGCTTATTGACAGGGGTGAGGATTGAAGCTTTCTTT.

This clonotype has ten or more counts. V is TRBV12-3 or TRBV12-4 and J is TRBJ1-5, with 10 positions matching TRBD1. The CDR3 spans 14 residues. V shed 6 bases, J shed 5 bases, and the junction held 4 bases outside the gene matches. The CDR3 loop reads CASSLTGGDQPQHF. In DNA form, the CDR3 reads TGTGCCAGCAGCCTGACAGGGGGCGATCAGCCCCAGCATTTT.

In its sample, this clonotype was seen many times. This CDR3 is CASSPIRDRDYEQYF. As DNA, the CDR3 is TGTGCCAGCAGTCCCATCCGGGACAGGGACTACGAGCAGTACTTC. The rearrangement joins TRBV28 to TRBJ2-7, with 9 bases aligning to TRBD1. This CDR3 has 15 residues. V gave up 5 bases and J gave up 3 bases; unmatched junction bases: 8. Germline CDR1 reads MDHEN; CDR2 reads SYDVKM.

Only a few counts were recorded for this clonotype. The CDR3 region has the DNA TGTGCCAGCAGCCAACAGGGGAGAGACACTGAAGCTTTCTTT. Encoded protein: CASSQQGRDTEAFF. The gene calls are TRBV7-2 and TRBJ1-1, with TRBD1 identical over 7 bases. Germline values: CDR1 SGHTA, CDR2 FQGNSA. The CDR3 runs to 14 residues. With V trimmed by 5 bases and J by 3 bases, 6 bases remained unmatched.

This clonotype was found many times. This chain's CDR3 is CASSLSRTLQETQYF. CDR3 bases: TGTGCCAGCAGCTTGAGCCGGACACTCCAAGAGACCCAGTACTTC. The chain carries TRBV5-6 and TRBJ2-5; tentative D call: TRBD1 (5 bases). Trimming took off 1 base at V and 1 base at J, with 11 bases between the two ends. Germline V gene lookup returns CDR1 SGHDT and CDR2 YYEEEE. The CDR3 loop spans 15 amino acids.